The subject of this entry is one T cell receptor beta chain. The data originate from a study of blood T cell repertoires in COVID-19. Study summary: From the United States, Italy and Spain came samples of acute and convalescent COVID-19.

CDR3 size: 13 residues. Trimming pared 5 bases from V and 0 bases from J, leaving 9 bases between. CDR1 and CDR2 (germline): SGHRS, YFSETQ. Cohort 3 recovery required two negative PCRs, clearance, or symptom resolution. The repertoire was sequenced with immunoSEQ multiplex PCR; TCRdb's copy has only in-frame clones and lacks some. The sample includes 250,000 to 350,000 clones, 70% to 90% of them seen just once. This sequence was found in a woman in her twenties or thirties who had recovered from COVID-19. J is TRBJ2-7 and V is TRBV5-1, with D unresolved. Sequenced material: PBMCs or T cells enriched from blood (not recorded which). The CDR3 nucleotides are TGCGCCAGCAGGCTCCTGAGCTCCTACGAGCAGTACTTC. Translation: CASRLLSSYEQYF.